The 9 T cell receptor beta chains below were found in one sample sequenced in a study of blood T cell repertoires in COVID-19 (dated by TCRdb to about 2020). Library method: the immunoSEQ multiplex PCR assay. TCRdb obtained this table from immuneACCESS and retained in-frame rearrangements with V and J assigned. These tables miss some clones; where compared with another copy, unresolved V genes account for less than half of the shortfall, and the remainder is unexplained. Here the sample has about 59,000 clones; 60% to 85% occur a single time. The ten biggest clones cover approximately 3% of the sample. Sequences were obtained from peripheral blood. These receptors originate from a man in his sixties with acute or convalescent COVID-19.

V is TRBV6-5 and J is TRBJ1-4; 7 bases align to TRBD1. V dropped 10 bases and J dropped 6; count of bases not matched to a gene: 8. Germline V gives CDR1 MNHEY, CDR2 SVGAGI. There are 13 residues in the CDR3. The CDR3 spells CATKQGSDEKLFF. The CDR3 nucleotides read TGTGCCACGAAACAGGGGTCGGATGAAAAACTGTTTTTT.

This chain uses TRBV10-2 with TRBJ1-1; 10 nucleotides line up with TRBD1. The CDR3 runs to 15 residues. The germline V gene encodes CDR1 WSHSY and CDR2 SAAADI. J lost 2 bases, V lost 6 bases, and 6 bases had no gene match. In DNA form, the CDR3 reads TGCGCCAGCAGGCACGACAGGGGGCCTAACACTGAAGCTTTCTTT. Its translation: CASRHDRGPNTEAFF.

The rearrangement joins TRBV18 to TRBJ1-1; D is unresolved. CDR1 KGHSH and CDR2 LQKENI come from the germline V gene. V gave up 1 base and J gave up 11 bases, with 14 bases separating them. The CDR3 length is 13 residues. The DNA for the CDR3 is TGTGCCAGCTCACCACTACGGGGAGTAGACGCTTTCTTT. Its protein is CASSPLRGVDAFF.

This chain links TRBV9 with TRBJ1-2; perhaps TRBD1 as D (6 bases). The CDR3 sequence is 14 residues long. The V end lost 3 bases, the J end lost 6 bases, and 15 bases lay between the germline ends. Germline V gene data show CDR1 as SGDLS and CDR2 as YYNGEE. CDR3 sequence (DNA): TGTGCCAGCAGCGACCCCGGGGGGGCAAATGGCTACACCTTC. Translating it yields CASSDPGGANGYTF.

This sequence joins TRBV5-1 and TRBJ2-3; 7 bases line up with TRBD1. This CDR3 comprises 15 residues. The ends lost 4 bases at V and 0 bases at J; junction bases unmatched: 5. Germline lookup yields CDR1 SGHRS and CDR2 YFSETQ. The CDR3 DNA sequence: TGCGCCAGCAGCGCCCGGACAGGTAGCACAGATACGCAGTATTTT. Its translation is CASSARTGSTDTQYF.

The V call is TRBV6-5, the J call TRBJ1-1; TRBD1 matches at 8 bases. Germline-derived CDR1 and CDR2 are MNHEY and SVGAGI. There are 14 residues in the CDR3. The V segment lost 7 bases and the J segment 1 base; nucleotides outside the gene matches: 5. The CDR3 DNA follows: TGTGCCAGCAACAAACAGGGGGGGAACACTGAAGCTTTCTTT. It specifies CASNKQGGNTEAFF.

The V gene is TRBV5-1, the J gene TRBJ1-2, with D possibly TRBD1 on 6 matching bases. V lost 4 bases and J 8 bases, leaving 18 bases between the germline ends. The CDR3 length is 14 residues. Germline V gives CDR1 SGHRS, CDR2 YFSETQ. This CDR3 is CASSSKQGFEGYTF. The CDR3 region has the DNA TGCGCCAGCAGCAGTAAACAGGGCTTCGAGGGCTACACCTTC.

The chain couples TRBV21-1 to TRBJ1-1; the table's TRBD1 call for D was not verified on the DNA. TRBV21-1 is given as a pseudogene. The CDR3 has 13 amino acids. This chain's CDR3 is CALEGQGHTEAFF. CDR3 in DNA: TGTGCCCTCGAAGGGCAGGGGCACACTGAAGCTTTCTTT.

The count of this clone is one. This chain links TRBV4-1 with TRBJ2-1; TRBD2 matches 10 bases. The germline V gene has CDR1 MGHRA and CDR2 YSYEKL. After removal of 2 bases from V and 4 bases from J, the junction contained 11 bases not matched to a gene. There are 18 residues in the CDR3. For the CDR3, the DNA is TGCGCCAGCAGCCAATGGCCTAACCTAGCGGGGGTATACAATGAGCAGTTCTTC. It encodes CASSQWPNLAGVYNEQFF.